This T cell receptor beta chain was profiled in a study of OX40 agonist ivuxolimab in advanced cancers. Trimming stripped 1 base from V and 4 bases from J, with 16 bases between. Germline loops: CDR1 SGHTA, CDR2 FQGNSA. The CDR3 sequence is 16 residues long. Repertoires were generated with immunoSEQ multiplex PCR, while TCRdb's copy carries only in-frame clones and drops some. In the table there are tens of thousands of clones, around 80% of which are singletons. This chain connects TRBV7-2 to TRBJ1-2; D uncertain. The source material was CD4+ or CD8+ T cells sorted from blood, sampled in a trial of the OX40 agonist ivuxolimab. The sequence was collected from an adult with an advanced solid tumor such as melanoma, head and neck, liver or kidney cancer. Here the CDR3 reads CASSLVITAEGYGYTF. For the CDR3, the DNA is TGTGCCAGCAGCTTAGTAATAACGGCAGAAGGCTATGGCTACACCTTC. The variable domain in full, with the rest retrieved from reference TRBV7-2 and TRBJ1-2, is GAGVSQSPSNKVTEKGKDVELRCDPISGHTALYWYRQSLGQGLEFLIYFQGNSAPDKSGLPSDRFSAERTGGSVSTLTIQRTQQEDSAVYLCASSLVITAEGYGYTFGSGTRLTVV.